Sequencing of this T cell receptor (beta chain) was carried out in a study of yellow fever vaccine responses in identical twins. Study results and caveats: Twins reportedly had a vaccine T cell response that seemed partly convergent, partly personalized.

Concerning this clonotype itself: Its antigen remains unknown.

The CDR3 consists of 11 residues. Trimming removed 3 bases from V and 2 bases from J, with 1 base in between. TCRdb redid the calling of the RT-PCR reads with MiXCR, one entry per CDR3 protein. The table has 2,000 or so distinct CDR3 sequences, approximately 83% seen once. This TCR came from a woman aged 18-30 years who received the yellow fever vaccine. This material consisted of T cells from blood (PBMCs), unsorted or a sorted subset (not recorded which), taken before or after yellow fever vaccination (not recorded which). V and J are TRBV12-3 or TRBV12-4 and TRBJ1-2; unclear D gene. The CDR3 spells CASSFNYGYTF. For the CDR3, the DNA is TGTGCCAGCAGTTTCAACTATGGCTACACCTTC.